Following are 24 T cell receptor beta chains from one sample sequenced in a study of blood T cell repertoires in COVID-19. Here immunoSEQ multiplex PCR was the method, and the copy in TCRdb shows in-frame clones only, minus some. Among about 190,000 clones listed, around 90% were seen once. The sample comprised peripheral blood. The receptors here all came from a man between 40 and 49 years old with acute or convalescent COVID-19.

This chain links TRBV18 with TRBJ2-7, with TRBD1 identical over 11 bases. With 0 bases clipped from V and 6 bases from J, the junction kept 7 bases outside the gene matches. The germline gives CDR1 KGHSH, CDR2 LQKENI. CDR3 length: 16 amino acids. The CDR3 sequence is CASSPPGTGGAFEQYF. CDR3 coding DNA: TGTGCCAGCTCACCACCTGGGACAGGGGGGGCCTTCGAGCAGTACTTC.

This clone showed up just a few times. The J gene is TRBJ2-7, the V gene TRBV3-1 (or the pseudogene TRBV3-2), with D perhaps TRBD1 (6 bases). Germline CDR1 LGHDT, CDR2 YNNKEL (reference sequence). The ends were cut back, 1 base at V and 5 bases at J, with 9 bases in the middle. The CDR3 covers 13 residues. The CDR3 sequence is CASSQGGPNEQYF. CDR3 sequence (DNA): TGTGCCAGCAGCCAAGGGGGGCCGAACGAGCAGTACTTC.

The gene calls are TRBV6-5 and TRBJ2-4; 9 bases align to TRBD1. The CDR3 is made up of 14 amino acids. After removal of 4 bases from V and 6 bases from J, the junction contained 4 bases not matched to a gene. CDR1 is MNHEY, CDR2 SVGAGI, per germline. CDR3 amino acids: CASSLGQGRNIQYF. The DNA for the CDR3 is TGTGCCAGCAGTTTGGGACAGGGAAGAAACATTCAGTACTTC.

The genes are TRBV10-2 and TRBJ2-7; 10 bases are shared with TRBD1. This CDR3 comprises 13 residues. Germline assignment: CDR1 WSHSY and CDR2 SAAADI. V shed 2 bases and J 11 bases; nucleotides not matched to a gene: 6. The CDR3 DNA sequence: TGCGCCAGCAGTGAGGACAGGGGGCTTCAAAAGTACTTC. Encoded protein: CASSEDRGLQKYF.

The chain employs TRBV10-1 and TRBJ1-6; no clear D. The V and J ends lost 5 bases and 7 bases respectively, with 12 bases between them. The CDR3 covers 14 residues. Germline CDR1 WNHNN, CDR2 SYGVQD (reference sequence). The CDR3 nucleotides read TGCGCCAGCAGTCCCGGCAGGAACAATTCACCCCTCCACTTT. Its protein product is CASSPGRNNSPLHF.

V gene TRBV24-1 combines with J gene TRBJ2-3; 12 bases map to TRBD2. After removal of 4 bases from V and 4 bases from J, the junction contained 5 bases not matched to a gene. Germline-derived CDR1 and CDR2 are KGHDR and SFDVKD. The CDR3 contains 16 residues. The CDR3 DNA follows: TGTGCCACCAGTGACCCTAGCGGGGGGGCCCCAGATACGCAGTATTTT. Translated, it gives CATSDPSGGAPDTQYF.

This chain connects TRBV5-6 to TRBJ1-5; 9 nucleotides match TRBD1. This CDR3 region has 15 residues. CDR1 SGHDT and CDR2 YYEEEE come from the germline V gene. J gave up 6 bases and V 1 base, and 5 bases lay outside the gene matches. CDR3 DNA: TGTGCCAGCAGCTTGTGGGACAGGGTCTCTCAGCCCCAGCATTTT. Translation gives CASSLWDRVSQPQHF.

This clone showed up just once. The rearrangement uses TRBV10-3 and TRBJ2-3; a possible D gene is TRBD2 (7 bases). The V and J ends lost 6 bases and 5 bases respectively, with 12 bases between them. From germline, CDR1 is ENHRY and CDR2 SYGVKD. The CDR3 loop spans 13 amino acids. CDR3 sequence reads: CAIRGGGVDTQYF. The CDR3 DNA is TGTGCCATCAGAGGGGGGGGAGTAGATACGCAGTATTTT.

The chain uses TRBV18 and TRBJ1-1; D is unclear. Germline values: CDR1 KGHSH, CDR2 LQKENI. The CDR3 is 15 residues long. V was cut by 0 bases and J by 4 bases, with 12 bases left in between. CDR3 bases: TGTGCCAGCTCACCACCTTTCCGGGTGGGCACTGAAGCTTTCTTT. This translates into CASSPPFRVGTEAFF.

V gene TRBV5-1 combines with J gene TRBJ1-3; D is possibly TRBD1 (6 bases). Trimming took off 2 bases at V and 1 base at J, with 22 bases between the two ends. Per the germline V gene, CDR1 is SGHRS and CDR2 is YFSETQ. This CDR3 contains 19 residues. The CDR3 DNA follows: TGCGCCAGCAGCTTAGACCCACAGGGTCTGGGGGCATCTGGAAACACCATATATTTT. Translated: CASSLDPQGLGASGNTIYF.

This chain connects TRBV2 to TRBJ1-4, with 7 bases fitting TRBD1. The germline CDR1 and CDR2 sequences are SNHLY and FYNNEI. The CDR3 totals 12 residues. Losses at the gene ends were 5 bases for V and 10 bases for J; bases not matched to a gene: 4. The DNA for the CDR3 is TGTGCCAGCAGTACAGGGGTCGGAAAACTGTTTTTT. It yields the protein CASSTGVGKLFF.

This clone occurred once. The chain has TRBV6-5 and TRBJ1-4; D gene ambiguous. The CDR3 extends over 13 amino acids. Germline CDR1 and CDR2: MNHEY and SVGAGI. Trimming removed 6 bases at V and 6 bases at J, with 11 bases between. The CDR3, as DNA: TGTGCCAGCAGGAACTACGGGGATGAAAAACTGTTTTTT. This encodes CASRNYGDEKLFF.

This clone was counted only a few times. This chain connects TRBV4-1 to TRBJ2-6, with D possibly TRBD2 on 5 matching bases. This CDR3 is built from 17 residues. Per the germline V gene, CDR1 is MGHRA and CDR2 is YSYEKL. V lost 2 bases and J 0 bases, leaving 11 bases between the germline ends. CDR3 sequence: CASSQLRGGSGANVLTF. As DNA, the CDR3 is TGCGCCAGCAGCCAACTTCGGGGTGGCTCTGGGGCCAACGTCCTGACTTTC.

The rearrangement joins TRBV5-1 to TRBJ2-7; 9 nucleotides agree with TRBD1. Germline lookup yields CDR1 SGHRS and CDR2 YFSETQ. The CDR3 length is 15 residues. V trimming: 4 bases; J trimming: 3 bases; junction bases outside the gene matches: 8. For the CDR3, the DNA is TGCGCCAGCAGCCAGGGACAGGGTCCCATCTACGAGCAGTACTTC. Translating it yields CASSQGQGPIYEQYF.

The V gene is TRBV19, the J gene TRBJ1-5; D is undetermined. Germline V gives CDR1 LNHDA, CDR2 SQIVND (reference sequence). The CDR3 totals 17 residues. The ends were cut back, 7 bases at V and 0 bases at J, with 19 bases in the middle. CDR3 DNA: TGTGCCAGTAAGTTGGAGGGTACGGGGATTAGCAATCAGCCCCAGCATTTT. Amino acids: CASKLEGTGISNQPQHF.

In DNA form, the CDR3 reads TGTGCCAGCAGTTCTTTGACTAGCGGACTGAATGAGCAGTTCTTC. Translation gives CASSSLTSGLNEQFF. The chain carries TRBV28 and TRBJ2-1; 9 bases agree with TRBD2. The germline CDR1 and CDR2 sequences are MDHEN and SYDVKM. The CDR3 loop spans 15 amino acids. V trimming: 4 bases; J trimming: 7 bases; junction bases outside the gene matches: 8.

The chain carries TRBV25-1 and TRBJ2-5; D might be TRBD2 (6 bases). V was shortened by 3 bases and J by 0 bases, with 14 bases between the two germline ends. The CDR3 runs 16 residues. Per germline, CDR1 MGHDK and CDR2 SYGVNS. This chain's CDR3 is CASSDGGRGYQETQYF. In DNA form, the CDR3 reads TGTGCCAGCAGTGATGGGGGACGGGGGTACCAAGAGACCCAGTACTTC.

The chain combines TRBV5-1 with TRBJ2-1, with 7 bases identical to TRBD1. Looked up from germline, CDR1 is SGHRS and CDR2 is YFSETQ. Unmatched junction bases numbered 11, after V lost 7 bases and J lost 7 bases. The CDR3 totals 14 residues. The CDR3 DNA sequence: TGCGCCAGCTCTCGCGCAGGGGGTGCGAATGAGCAGTTCTTC. Translating gives CASSRAGGANEQFF.

This chain connects TRBV7-2 to TRBJ1-5; 8 bases map to TRBD1. Germline trimming cut 1 base from V and 3 bases from J; bases unmatched to any gene: 2. Looked up from germline, CDR1 is SGHTA and CDR2 is FQGNSA. The CDR3 has 15 residues. The CDR3 sequence is CASSLGQGHNQPQHF. The CDR3, as DNA: TGTGCCAGCAGCTTAGGACAGGGGCACAATCAGCCCCAGCATTTT.

The chain has TRBV10-2 and TRBJ2-1, with 10 bases identical to TRBD2. Unmatched junction bases numbered 12, after V lost 3 bases and J lost 7 bases. The CDR3 spans 17 residues. Germline V gene sequence: CDR1 WSHSY, CDR2 SAAADI. The CDR3 is CASSENPVSGGANEQFF. CDR3 DNA: TGCGCCAGCAGTGAAAATCCCGTGAGCGGGGGGGCGAATGAGCAGTTCTTC.

The genes are TRBV7-8 and TRBJ2-7; tentative D call: TRBD2 (6 bases). Germline CDR1 reads SGHVS; CDR2 reads FQNEAQ. This CDR3 contains 14 residues. V was clipped by 6 bases and J by 7 bases, with 19 bases between them. The CDR3 is CASSITRELGEQYF. CDR3 DNA: TGTGCCAGCAGTATCACCCGGGAGCTGGGGGAGCAGTACTTC.

The chain couples TRBV29-1 to TRBJ1-2; D not certain. The V and J ends lost 7 bases and 7 bases respectively, with 16 bases between them. The CDR3 has 12 amino acids. Germline V gene sequence: CDR1 SQVTM, CDR2 ANQGSEA. CDR3 nucleotides: TGCAGCGCGGCACCAGGTGCGGGTGGCTACACCTTC. It specifies CSAAPGAGGYTF.

This rearrangement joins TRBV5-1 to TRBJ1-2, with D perhaps TRBD1 (5 bases). From germline, CDR1 is SGHRS and CDR2 YFSETQ. V lost 4 bases and J 3 bases, leaving 16 bases between the germline ends. CDR3 length: 15 amino acids. The CDR3 reads CASSGGGRVDYGYTF. As DNA, the CDR3 is TGCGCCAGCAGCGGGGGAGGTCGGGTAGACTATGGCTACACCTTC.

V is TRBV19 and J is TRBJ2-5; a possible D gene is TRBD2 (7 bases). This CDR3 spans 15 amino acids. The germline V gene encodes CDR1 LNHDA and CDR2 SQIVND (reference sequence). Trimming cost V 1 base and J 5 bases, with 14 bases left between them. The CDR3 loop is CASSIAGGPGETQYF. CDR3 DNA: TGTGCCAGTAGTATAGCCGGGGGGCCTGGGGAGACCCAGTACTTC.